Listed below are T cell receptor beta chains from one sample, sequenced in a study of cytomegalovirus exposure and HLA in healthy donors. Libraries were prepared by immunoSEQ multiplex PCR; TCRdb keeps only in-frame clonotypes and omits some of them. Of under 200,000 clones listed, roughly 80% are singletons. Sequencing was carried out using PBMCs. These receptors were obtained from a human donor in good health. CDR3s leave out the opening cysteine and the closing phenylalanine or tryptophan.

v_call	j_call	cdr3_aa
TRBV2	TRBJ1-2	ASSRTGGGYT
TRBV19	TRBJ2-3	ASKTGDRERQY
TRBV6-6	TRBJ2-2	ASSSSGGYTGELF
TRBV2	TRBJ2-2	ASSELAGATELF
TRBV9	TRBJ2-5	ASSVGGARWETQY
TRBV9	TRBJ2-5	ASSVGLKETQY
TRBV11-2	TRBJ2-6	ASSLGTDRGGSGANVLT
TRBV7-2	TRBJ2-5	ASSLGPEETQY
TRBV7-2	TRBJ1-5	ASSLRGNQPQH
TRBV7-7	TRBJ2-7	ASSSLAGAYEQY
TRBV4-2	TRBJ2-1	ASSQDVTSGDNEQF
TRBV11-3	TRBJ2-5	ASSLEGLPPETQY
TRBV21-1	TRBJ1-6	ASSKDTFRDRNSPLH
TRBV19	TRBJ1-1	ASSRGGTAEAF
TRBV4-1	TRBJ2-2	ASSQDPQGAWTGELF
TRBV7-3	TRBJ2-1	ASSPGGSYNEQF
TRBV18	TRBJ2-5	ASSPLSALQETQY
TRBV27	TRBJ1-1	ASSPLWTENTEAF
TRBV9	TRBJ2-1	ASSVYGTSGITYNEQF
TRBV18	TRBJ1-1	ASSPKSDSYWGTEAF
TRBV13	-	ASSLYGTGGYEQY
TRBV4-1	TRBJ2-5	ASSQAGLEETQY
TRBV7-8	TRBJ2-7	ASSQRLAGPYEQY
TRBV4-1	TRBJ2-1	ASSQTQSGSYNEQF
TRBV5-4	TRBJ1-1	ASSPGQSMNTEAF
TRBV5-4	TRBJ2-3	ASGLAVSTDTQY
TRBV7-8	TRBJ1-1	ASSQVGGLNTEAF
TRBV29-1	TRBJ2-7	SATARDRGYEQY
TRBV5-1	TRBJ2-5	ASSLLAGGSETQY
TRBV9	TRBJ1-6	ASSVEGFDFSPLH
TRBV2	TRBJ1-2	ASADLQTNYGYT
TRBV4-1	TRBJ2-7	ASSQSRIHEQY
TRBV19	TRBJ1-6	ASHRDRGSPLH
TRBV6-1	TRBJ1-1	ASSDFTGLEAF
TRBV4-2	TRBJ2-1	ASSHEFGNEQF
TRBV6-5	TRBJ1-6	ASSYSLNSPLH
TRBV23-1	TRBJ1-2	ASSQSEGRGHIYGYT
TRBV7-8	TRBJ2-5	ASSPLGGTQY
TRBV4-3	TRBJ1-4	ASSQDPGVREKLF
TRBV4-2	-	ASSQDLSSGPSSYEQY
TRBV23-1	TRBJ2-7	ASSQSGTSGGRGQY
TRBV5-6	TRBJ2-7	ASSSSGTRGHEQY
TRBV7-9	TRBJ1-2	SSSQGADGYT
TRBV7-7	TRBJ2-3	ASSPGIIDKDTQY
TRBV5-1	TRBJ2-2	ASSPSVELF
TRBV2	TRBJ1-4	ASRDPGQGPKLF
TRBV7-8	TRBJ1-3	ASSFLGTVYGNTIY
TRBV5-6	TRBJ2-7	ASSLSGRQPQY
TRBV5-1	TRBJ2-5	ASSLYERQGETQY
TRBV25-1	TRBJ1-2	ASSAPAGCGYT
TRBV7-2	TRBJ2-7	ASSSRRLARPYEQY